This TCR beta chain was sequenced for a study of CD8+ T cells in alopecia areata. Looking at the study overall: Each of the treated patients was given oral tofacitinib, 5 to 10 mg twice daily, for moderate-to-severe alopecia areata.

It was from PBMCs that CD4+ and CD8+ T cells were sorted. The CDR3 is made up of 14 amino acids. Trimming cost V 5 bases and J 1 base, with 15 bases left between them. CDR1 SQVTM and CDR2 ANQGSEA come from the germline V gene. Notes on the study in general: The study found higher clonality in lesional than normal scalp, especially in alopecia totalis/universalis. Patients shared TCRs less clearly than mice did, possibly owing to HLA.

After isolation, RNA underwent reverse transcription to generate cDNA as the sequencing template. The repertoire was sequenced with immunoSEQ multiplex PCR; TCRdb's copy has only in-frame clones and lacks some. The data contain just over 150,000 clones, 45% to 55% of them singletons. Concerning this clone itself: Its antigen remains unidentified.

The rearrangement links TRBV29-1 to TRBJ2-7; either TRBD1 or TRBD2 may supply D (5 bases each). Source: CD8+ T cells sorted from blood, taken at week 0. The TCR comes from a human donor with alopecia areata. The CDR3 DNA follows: TGCAGCGTTATCACCGGGACGGTATCCTACGAGCAGTACTTC. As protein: CSVITGTVSYEQYF.